Shown below are 10 T cell receptor beta chains from a single sample sequenced in a study of blood T cell repertoires in COVID-19 (dated by TCRdb to 2018 to 2020). The library was prepared using the immunoSEQ multiplex PCR assay. What TCRdb holds here is the immuneACCESS table cut down to in-frame rearrangements. Part of the clones is not present; checked against another copy, under half of the missing clones reflect an unresolved V gene, and the others are unexplained. Across this sample there are 200,000 to 250,000 clones, with approximately 90% seen only once. 10% to 11% of the sample is taken by the ten largest. Sequencing input: PBMCs or T cells enriched from blood (not recorded which). These receptors originate from a man aged 30 to 39 who had recovered from COVID-19.

This chain connects TRBV19 to TRBJ1-5; the D gene is possibly TRBD1 (6 bases). Germline CDR1 and CDR2: LNHDA and SQIVND (reference sequence). The CDR3 spans 13 residues. V was cut by 3 bases and J by 5 bases, with 8 bases left in between. CDR3 sequence: CASSMGGHQPQHF. The CDR3 coding sequence is TGTGCCAGTAGTATGGGGGGGCATCAGCCCCAGCATTTT.

The CDR3 nucleotides are TGTGCCAGCAGCTTAAACGCAGGGTCCTACAATGAGCAGTTCTTC. Its translation is CASSLNAGSYNEQFF. The gene calls are TRBV7-2 and TRBJ2-1, with a weak D call TRBD1 (5 bases). CDR1 is SGHTA, CDR2 FQGNSA, per germline. The CDR3 is made up of 15 amino acids. V was shortened by 2 bases and J by 1 base, with 9 bases between the two germline ends.

The V and J genes are TRBV12-5 and TRBJ1-2; 8 bases are shared with TRBD1. This CDR3 is built from 13 residues. V lost 3 bases to trimming and J lost 8 bases; unmatched junction nucleotides: 5. The V gene's germline CDR1 is LGHNT and CDR2 FRNRAP. This CDR3 reads CASGLSGGAGYTF. The DNA for the CDR3 is TGTGCTAGTGGTTTATCAGGGGGCGCGGGCTACACCTTC.

This chain connects TRBV2 to TRBJ1-2, with D hard to call. Between the trimmed V and J ends, which lost 6 bases and 5 bases, there was a span of 13 bases. The CDR3 is 13 residues long. Germline lookup yields CDR1 SNHLY and CDR2 FYNNEI. CDR3: CASSPQWAYGYTF. As DNA, the CDR3 is TGTGCCAGCAGCCCCCAATGGGCTTATGGCTACACCTTC.

This rearrangement joins TRBV6-5 to TRBJ1-1; 7 bases line up with TRBD1. Per germline, CDR1 MNHEY and CDR2 SVGAGI. Trimming cost V 6 bases and J 3 bases; bases outside gene matches: 7. The CDR3 runs to 14 residues. The CDR3 reads CASRSGGLDTEAFF. The CDR3, as DNA: TGTGCCAGCAGGTCAGGGGGATTAGACACTGAAGCTTTCTTT.

The chain uses TRBV11-3 and TRBJ2-1, with 12 bases that match TRBD2. V gave up 5 bases and J gave up 4 bases; unmatched junction bases: 6. The CDR3 sequence is 16 residues long. Germline V gene sequence: CDR1 SGHNT, CDR2 YENEEA. CDR3 bases: TGTGCCAGCAGCCTAGCGGGAGGGCCTATGTACAATGAGCAGTTCTTC. Amino acid sequence: CASSLAGGPMYNEQFF. The full variable domain, with the rest looked up from reference TRBV11-3 and TRBJ2-1, is EAGVVQSPRYKIIEKKQPVAFWCNPISGHNTLYWYLQNLGQGPELLIRYENEEAVDDSQLPKDRFSAERLKGVDSTLKIQPAELGDSAVYLCASSLAGGPMYNEQFFGPGTRLTVL.

This chain connects TRBV28 to TRBJ2-1; D is unresolved. The V end lost 6 bases, the J end lost 4 bases, and 13 bases lay between the germline ends. This CDR3 has 14 amino acids. The V gene's germline CDR1 is MDHEN and CDR2 SYDVKM. The chain's CDR3 is CASSQQFTYNEQFF. CDR3 bases: TGTGCCAGCAGCCAACAGTTTACATACAATGAGCAGTTCTTC.

The chain joins TRBV4-1 to TRBJ2-5, with D possibly being TRBD2 (6 bases). The ends were cut back, 1 base at V and 2 bases at J, with 8 bases in the middle. CDR3 length: 14 amino acids. Germline V gives CDR1 MGHRA, CDR2 YSYEKL. The CDR3 sequence: CASSQVGLQETQYF. CDR3 coding DNA: TGCGCCAGCAGCCAAGTTGGACTACAAGAGACCCAGTACTTC.

The genes are TRBV19 and TRBJ2-2; D might be TRBD2 (6 bases). The V end was cut by 3 bases, the J end by 2 bases, with 13 bases between. Germline CDR1 reads LNHDA; CDR2 reads SQIVND (reference sequence). The CDR3 covers 16 residues. In DNA, the CDR3 is TGTGCCAGTAGTATCGTTGGGGGGTACAACACCGGGGAGCTGTTTTTT. It yields the protein CASSIVGGYNTGELFF.

The chain carries TRBV3-1 (or the pseudogene TRBV3-2) and TRBJ2-5; 11 bases are a match to TRBD2. CDR3 size: 18 residues. In germline, CDR1 is LGHDT, CDR2 YNNKEL (reference sequence). Trimming took 0 bases from V and 5 from J; bases not matched to a gene: 11. The CDR3 sequence: CASSQDNSLAGGRETQYF. CDR3 in DNA: TGTGCCAGCAGCCAAGATAACTCGCTAGCGGGAGGCCGGGAGACCCAGTACTTC.